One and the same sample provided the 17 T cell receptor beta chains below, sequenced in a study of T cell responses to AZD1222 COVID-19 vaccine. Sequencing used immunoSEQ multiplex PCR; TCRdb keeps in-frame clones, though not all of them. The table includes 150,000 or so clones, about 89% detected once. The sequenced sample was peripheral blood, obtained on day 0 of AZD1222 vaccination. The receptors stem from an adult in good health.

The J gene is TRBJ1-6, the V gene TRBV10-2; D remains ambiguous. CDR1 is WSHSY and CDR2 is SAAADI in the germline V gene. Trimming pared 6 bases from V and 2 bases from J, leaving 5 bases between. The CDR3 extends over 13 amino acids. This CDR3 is CASRGTYNSPLHF. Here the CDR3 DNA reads TGCGCCAGCAGGGGGACCTATAATTCACCCCTCCACTTT.

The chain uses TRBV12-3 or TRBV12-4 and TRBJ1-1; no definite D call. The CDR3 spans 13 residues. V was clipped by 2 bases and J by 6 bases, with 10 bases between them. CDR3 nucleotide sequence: TGTGCCAGCAGTTTAAAGGGTAGGGCTGAAGCTTTCTTT. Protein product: CASSLKGRAEAFF.

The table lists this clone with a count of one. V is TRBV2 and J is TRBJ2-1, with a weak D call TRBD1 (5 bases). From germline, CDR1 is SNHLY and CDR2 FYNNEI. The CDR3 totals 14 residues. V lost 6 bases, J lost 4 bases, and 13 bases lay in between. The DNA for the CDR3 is TGTGCCAGCAGCGAATTGGGGCGTTACAATGAGCAGTTCTTC. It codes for CASSELGRYNEQFF.

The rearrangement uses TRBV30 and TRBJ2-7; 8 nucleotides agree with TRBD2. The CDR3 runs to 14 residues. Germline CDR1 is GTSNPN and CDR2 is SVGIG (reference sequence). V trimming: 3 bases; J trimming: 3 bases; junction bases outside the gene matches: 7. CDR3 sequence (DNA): TGTGCCTGGAGACCTAGCGGGCGTAGCTACGAGCAGTACTTC. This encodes CAWRPSGRSYEQYF.

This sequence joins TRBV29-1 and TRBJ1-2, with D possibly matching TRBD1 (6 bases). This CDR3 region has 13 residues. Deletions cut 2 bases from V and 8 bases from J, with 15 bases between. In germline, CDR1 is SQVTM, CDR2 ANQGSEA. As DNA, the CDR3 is TGCAGCGTTGAAAACAGGGCCGCGGAGGGCTACACCTTC. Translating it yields CSVENRAAEGYTF.

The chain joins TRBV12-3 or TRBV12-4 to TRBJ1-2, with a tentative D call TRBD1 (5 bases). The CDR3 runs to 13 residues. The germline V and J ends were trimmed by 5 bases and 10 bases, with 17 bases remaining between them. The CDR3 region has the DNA TGTGCCAGCAGTCCCGGGACGGCGTGGGACTACACCTTC. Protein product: CASSPGTAWDYTF.

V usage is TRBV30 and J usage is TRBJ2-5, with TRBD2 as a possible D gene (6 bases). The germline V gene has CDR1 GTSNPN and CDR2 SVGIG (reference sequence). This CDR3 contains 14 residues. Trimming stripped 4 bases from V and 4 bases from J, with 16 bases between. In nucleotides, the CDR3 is TGTGCCTGGAAGGAGGGAAATCCGGCAGAGACCCAGTACTTC. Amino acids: CAWKEGNPAETQYF. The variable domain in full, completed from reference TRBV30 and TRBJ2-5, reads SQTIHQWPATLVQPVGSPLSLECTVEGTSNPNLYWYRQAAGRGLQLLFYSVGIGQISSEVPQNLSASRPQDRQFILSSKKLLLSDSGFYLCAWKEGNPAETQYFGPGTRLLVL.

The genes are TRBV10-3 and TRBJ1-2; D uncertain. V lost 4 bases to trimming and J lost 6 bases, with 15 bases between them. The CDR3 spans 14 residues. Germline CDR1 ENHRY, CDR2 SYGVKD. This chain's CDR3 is CAISGRGFGDGYTF. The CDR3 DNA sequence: TGTGCCATCAGTGGGAGAGGGTTTGGAGATGGCTACACCTTC.

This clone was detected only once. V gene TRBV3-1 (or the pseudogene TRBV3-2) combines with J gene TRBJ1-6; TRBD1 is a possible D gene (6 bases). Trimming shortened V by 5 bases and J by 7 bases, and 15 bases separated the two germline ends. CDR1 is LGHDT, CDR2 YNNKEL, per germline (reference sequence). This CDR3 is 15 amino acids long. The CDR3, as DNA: TGTGCCAGCAGCATGTGGACAGTCTCGAATTCACCCCTCCACTTT. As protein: CASSMWTVSNSPLHF.

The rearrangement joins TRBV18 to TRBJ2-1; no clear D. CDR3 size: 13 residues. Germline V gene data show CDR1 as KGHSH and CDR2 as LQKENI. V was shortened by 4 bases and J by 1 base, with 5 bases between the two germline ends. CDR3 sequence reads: CASSQYSYNEQFF. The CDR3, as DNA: TGTGCCAGCTCACAGTATTCCTACAATGAGCAGTTCTTC.

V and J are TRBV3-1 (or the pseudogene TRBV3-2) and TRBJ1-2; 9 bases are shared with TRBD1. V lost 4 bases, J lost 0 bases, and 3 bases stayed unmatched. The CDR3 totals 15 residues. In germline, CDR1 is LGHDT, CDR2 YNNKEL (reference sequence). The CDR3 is CASSRGQGPNYGYTF. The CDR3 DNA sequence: TGTGCCAGCAGCCGGGGACAGGGTCCTAACTATGGCTACACCTTC.

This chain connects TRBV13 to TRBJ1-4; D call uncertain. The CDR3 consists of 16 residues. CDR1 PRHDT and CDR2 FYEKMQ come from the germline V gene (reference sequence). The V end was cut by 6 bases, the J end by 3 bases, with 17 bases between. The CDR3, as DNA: TGTGCCAGCAGTCTAGGATACCTAGGAGCTAATGAAAAACTGTTTTTT. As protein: CASSLGYLGANEKLFF.

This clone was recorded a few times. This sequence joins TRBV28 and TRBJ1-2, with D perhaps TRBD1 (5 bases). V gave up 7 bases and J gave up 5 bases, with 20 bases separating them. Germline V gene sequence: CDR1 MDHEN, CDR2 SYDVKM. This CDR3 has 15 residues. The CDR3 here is CASNLAAGSKYGYTF. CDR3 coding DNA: TGTGCCAGCAACCTAGCGGCAGGGAGTAAATATGGCTACACCTTC.

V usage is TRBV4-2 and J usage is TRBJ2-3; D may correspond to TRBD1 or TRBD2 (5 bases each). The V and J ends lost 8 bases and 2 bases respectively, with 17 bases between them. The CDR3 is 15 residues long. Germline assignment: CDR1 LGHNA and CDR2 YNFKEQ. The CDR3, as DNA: TGTGCCAGCGAGAAGGTTGGGGGTAACACAGATACGCAGTATTTT. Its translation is CASEKVGGNTDTQYF.

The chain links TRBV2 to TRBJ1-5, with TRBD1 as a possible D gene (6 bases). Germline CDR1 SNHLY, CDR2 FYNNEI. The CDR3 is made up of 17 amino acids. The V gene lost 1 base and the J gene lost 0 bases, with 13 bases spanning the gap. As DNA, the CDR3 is TGTGCCAGCAGTGAAGAAGGGACATATTATAGCAATCAGCCCCAGCATTTT. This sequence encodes CASSEEGTYYSNQPQHF. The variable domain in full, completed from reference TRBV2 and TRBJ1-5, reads EPEVTQTPSHQVTQMGQEVILRCVPISNHLYFYWYRQILGQKVEFLVSFYNNEISEKSEIFDDQFSVERPDGSNFTLKIRSTKLEDSAMYFCASSEEGTYYSNQPQHFGDGTRLSIL.

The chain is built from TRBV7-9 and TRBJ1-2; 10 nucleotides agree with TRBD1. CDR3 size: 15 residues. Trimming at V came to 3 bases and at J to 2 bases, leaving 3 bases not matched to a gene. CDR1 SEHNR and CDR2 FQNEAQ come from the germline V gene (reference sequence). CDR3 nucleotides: TGTGCCAGCAGCTTGACAGGGGGCGTGAACTATGGCTACACCTTC. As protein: CASSLTGGVNYGYTF.

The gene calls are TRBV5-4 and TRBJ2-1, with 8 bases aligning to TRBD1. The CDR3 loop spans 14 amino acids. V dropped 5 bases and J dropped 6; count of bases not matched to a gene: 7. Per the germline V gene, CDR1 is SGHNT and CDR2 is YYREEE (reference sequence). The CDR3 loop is CASRYGTGSNEQFF. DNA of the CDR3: TGTGCCAGCAGATACGGGACAGGCTCCAATGAGCAGTTCTTC.